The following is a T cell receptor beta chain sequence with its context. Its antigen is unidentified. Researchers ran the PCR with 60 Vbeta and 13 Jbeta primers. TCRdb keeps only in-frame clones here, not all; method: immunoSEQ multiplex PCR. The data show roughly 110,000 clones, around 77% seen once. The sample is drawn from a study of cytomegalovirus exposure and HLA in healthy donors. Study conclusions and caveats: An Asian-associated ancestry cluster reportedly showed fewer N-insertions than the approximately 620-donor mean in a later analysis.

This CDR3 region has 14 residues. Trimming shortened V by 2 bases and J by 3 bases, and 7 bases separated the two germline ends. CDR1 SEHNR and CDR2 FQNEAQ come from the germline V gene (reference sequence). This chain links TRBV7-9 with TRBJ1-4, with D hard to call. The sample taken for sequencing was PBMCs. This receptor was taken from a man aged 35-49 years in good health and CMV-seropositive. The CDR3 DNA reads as TGTGCCAGCAGCTTATCCGGGGCTAATGAAAAACTGTTTTTT. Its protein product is CASSLSGANEKLFF.